This TCR beta chain emerged from a study of T cell repertoires in cytomegalovirus infection (dated by TCRdb to about 2019). In terms of the full investigation: Donor HLA type was relevant to the analysis, because carriage of CMV infection together with the matching HLA type was indicated by public TCR beta signatures.

This clonotype was found a few times. It has no known antigen specificity. Qualities for individual bases were not recorded, and no much larger clone is one base off. The reads were generated on an Illumina HiSeq 1500. TCRdb reprocessing: public reads trimmed at Q25 with fastp, clones called with MiXCR, in-frame beta chains kept. All rows with the same CDR3 protein become a single entry with the most common DNA and genes. The sample data list about 530,000 distinct CDR3 sequences, and about 26% of these were observed just once. About 13% of the sample belongs to the ten largest clones. What the research found in general, with its limitations: In the ex vivo response, HLA-C-restricted CMV-specific TCR beta clonotypes were dominant, and in two of eight donors the single most frequent clonotype came from this HLA-C-restricted group. In both this cohort and an independent cohort of 350 to 400 donors, the cumulative frequency of public TCR beta family members distinguished carriers of CMV infection plus the relevant HLA type.

The CDR3 measures 12 amino acids from cysteine to phenylalanine. The read is trimmed to its CDR3 DNA, 36 bases read in frame from base 1. The germline ends are 10 bases apart after V is trimmed by 2 bases and J by 9 bases. In the germline V gene, CDR1 corresponds to MNHEY and CDR2 to SVGEGT. The sequencing input was PBMCs. The TCR sequence derives from a human donor in good health (CMV status not recorded). Some clones in this sample may be carry-over from other donors' samples. This sequence uses TRBV6-2 or TRBV6-3 and TRBJ1-1; the D gene cannot be resolved reliably. CDR3 region: CASSYPERKAFF. The DNA reads TGTGCCAGCAGTTACCCAGAACGAAAAGCTTTCTTT.